This passage covers 8 T cell receptor beta chains from one sample sequenced in a study of cytomegalovirus exposure and HLA in healthy donors. PCR primers comprised 60 Vbeta and 13 Jbeta primers. Assay used: immunoSEQ multiplex PCR; TCRdb lists only in-frame clones, some missing. The sample yields about 200,000 clones, 75% to 80% seen once. The sample comprised PBMCs. These receptor sequences come from a male donor in good health and CMV-seronegative.

This sequence joins TRBV6-5 and TRBJ2-7, with 8 bases matching TRBD2. V trimming: 2 bases; J trimming: 5 bases; junction bases outside the gene matches: 8. The CDR3 contains 15 residues. Germline V gene sequence: CDR1 MNHEY, CDR2 SVGAGI. This chain's CDR3 is CASSYRSGSLHEQYF. The DNA for the CDR3 is TGTGCCAGCAGTTACCGAAGCGGGAGCCTCCACGAGCAGTACTTC.

The chain has TRBV11-2 and TRBJ1-3; D is ambiguous. CDR1 is SGHAT and CDR2 is FQNNGV in the germline V gene. V shed 5 bases and J shed 2 bases, with 10 bases lying between them. CDR3 size: 14 residues. In DNA form, the CDR3 reads TGTGCCAGCAGCCCCACGGTGGCTGGAAACACCATATATTTT. Translation gives CASSPTVAGNTIYF.

V and J are TRBV28 and TRBJ2-2; 7 positions match TRBD2. This CDR3 spans 15 amino acids. V trimming: 2 bases; J trimming: 5 bases; junction bases outside the gene matches: 5. Germline CDR1 MDHEN, CDR2 SYDVKM. This CDR3 reads CASSLGGVATGELFF. The DNA for the CDR3 is TGTGCCAGCAGTTTAGGGGGGGTTGCGACCGGGGAGCTGTTTTTT.

The V call is TRBV19, the J call TRBJ1-1, with TRBD1 matching 8 bases. Germline values: CDR1 LNHDA, CDR2 SQIVND (reference sequence). The CDR3 has 14 amino acids. V was clipped by 3 bases and J by 1 base; unmatched bases: 1. Here the CDR3 DNA reads TGTGCCAGTAGTATGGGACAGGAGAACACTGAAGCTTTCTTT. Protein: CASSMGQENTEAFF.

The chain employs TRBV9 and TRBJ2-5, with D possibly being TRBD2 (6 bases). This CDR3 has 14 amino acids. The V end was cut by 0 bases, the J end by 5 bases, with 11 bases between. From germline, CDR1 is SGDLS and CDR2 YYNGEE. CDR3 coding DNA: TGTGCCAGCAGCGTAGGAGGCCTAGCGGAGACCCAGTACTTC. Translation: CASSVGGLAETQYF.

The rearrangement links TRBV27 to TRBJ2-7; maybe TRBD2 (6 bases). This CDR3 is built from 12 residues. Between the trimmed V and J ends, which lost 8 bases and 3 bases, there was a span of 11 bases. CDR1 and CDR2 from the germline V gene are MNHEY and SMNVEV (reference sequence). This chain's CDR3 is CASGHGGYEQYF. The CDR3 DNA reads as TGTGCCAGCGGACACGGGGGCTACGAGCAGTACTTC.

The chain has TRBV6-5 and TRBJ1-2, with no clear D. The V end lost 3 bases, the J end lost 2 bases, and 10 bases lay between the germline ends. In germline, CDR1 is MNHEY, CDR2 SVGAGI. CDR3 length: 14 amino acids. The CDR3 protein is CASSYRGGNYGYTF. The CDR3 DNA reads TGTGCCAGCAGTTATCGGGGAGGGAACTATGGCTACACCTTC.

V is TRBV7-9 and J is TRBJ1-3, with 8 bases aligning to TRBD1. Germline V gene sequence: CDR1 SEHNR, CDR2 FQNEAQ (reference sequence). V dropped 10 bases and J dropped 0; count of bases not matched to a gene: 5. This CDR3 contains 14 residues. The CDR3 DNA sequence: TGTGCCACCTCAGGACAGGGCTCTGGAAACACCATATATTTT. Its protein is CATSGQGSGNTIYF.